These T cell receptor beta chains were read from a single sample in a study of OX40 agonist ivuxolimab in advanced cancers. Assay: immunoSEQ multiplex PCR; the TCRdb copy retains only in-frame clones and omits some. This sample yields approximately 56,000 clones, of which about 90% are seen a single time; 1.8% belongs to the top ten. The input for sequencing was CD4+ or CD8+ T cells sorted from blood, taken in a trial of the OX40 agonist ivuxolimab. These receptors all stem from an adult with an advanced solid tumor such as melanoma, head and neck, liver or kidney cancer. Each CDR3 is given with its conserved first and last residue. A D gene is named only where the DNA matches it firmly. Clone size is not always given. Where it is, it says once, few, many or a class for expanded clones.

d_call,j_call,v_call,clone_size,cdr3_aa
.,TRBJ2-1,TRBV7-8,.,CASSSDGAYNEQFF
.,TRBJ2-3,TRBV15,once,CATSRLSAFTDTQYF
.,TRBJ2-7,TRBV5-1,.,CASSLAQGNEQYF
.,TRBJ2-1,TRBV18,.,CASSPNTNSNEQFF
.,TRBJ1-2,TRBV5-1,.,CASSFGRSQVINGWGYGYTF
.,TRBJ1-5,TRBV6-1,.,CASSEAPTKGQPQHF
.,TRBJ2-6,TRBV2,.,CASIASGANVLTF
.,TRBJ1-1,TRBV5-1,.,CASSGGTMNTEAFF
.,TRBJ2-2,TRBV19,.,CATRRGRELTGELFF
TRBD2,TRBJ2-2,TRBV11-3,once,CASSLAGGPNTGELFF
.,TRBJ1-2,TRBV28,.,CASSLPGGIYGYTF
.,TRBJ2-3,TRBV28,.,CASSLNRGADTQYF
TRBD1,TRBJ1-3,TRBV15,.,CATSRGIRDRGNTIYF
.,TRBJ1-2,TRBV10-2,.,CASSESPPNGYTF
.,TRBJ2-3,TRBV5-4,.,CASSYSGTDTQYF
TRBD2,TRBJ2-3,TRBV6-6,.,CASSSPGGAGDTQYF
TRBD1,TRBJ1-5,TRBV28,.,CASRGTGGNNQPQHF
TRBD1,TRBJ2-3,TRBV5-8,.,CASSGQGRGTQYF
TRBD2,TRBJ2-1,TRBV4-2,once,CASSQAGTSGSNEQFF
.,TRBJ2-2,TRBV7-6,.,CASSGLKFSNTGELFF
.,TRBJ2-5,TRBV20-1,.,CSAREVTQYF
.,TRBJ1-5,TRBV7-8,.,CASSLTGSTNQPQHF
TRBD1,TRBJ2-2,TRBV7-6,.,CASSLKGQGAGGELFF
TRBD1,TRBJ2-3,TRBV28,.,CASSPGQGRDTQYF
.,TRBJ1-5,TRBV29-1,.,CSVRTDLNQPQHF
.,TRBJ2-3,TRBV20-1,.,CSAQQRNTQYF
.,TRBJ2-2,TRBV9,.,CASSVMGNTGELFF
.,TRBJ2-3,TRBV7-2,.,CASSLARGSNSHAQYF
.,TRBJ1-6,TRBV6-5,.,CASRLTAAHNSPLHF
.,TRBJ2-6,TRBV5-5,.,CASSLSAGAGANVLTF
.,TRBJ2-5,TRBV7-2,.,CASSLSGGGTQYF
.,TRBJ1-2,TRBV28,.,CASSLTGQGSYGYTF
.,TRBJ2-2,TRBV7-8,.,CASSVWVSVGELFF
TRBD1,TRBJ1-2,TRBV28,few,CASSPRTGDGYTF
.,TRBJ1-6,TRBV4-1,.,CASSQGRGRDNSPLHF
TRBD1,TRBJ2-6,TRBV11-2,few,CASSNLRGDREAGANVLTF
TRBD1,TRBJ2-2,TRBV4-2,.,CASSEGTGRTGELFF
TRBD1,TRBJ2-3,TRBV5-4,.,CASSQKSTGFSTDTQYF
.,TRBJ2-2,TRBV5-5,.,CASSLVAGSNTGELFF
TRBD2,TRBJ2-1,TRBV28,.,CASRLAGGGYNEQFF
.,TRBJ2-3,TRBV6-5,.,CASSYSGDTQYF
.,.,TRBV28,.,CASSLWGSYEQYF
TRBD1,TRBJ1-4,TRBV6-5,.,CASSLTGVTNEKLFF
TRBD1,TRBJ2-7,TRBV28,.,CASRPGQGAYEQYF
TRBD1,TRBJ1-2,TRBV2,.,CASSEGLGQGNYGYTF
.,TRBJ2-5,TRBV5-1,.,CASSTTPQGRETQYF
.,TRBJ1-2,TRBV2,few,CASRQFDYGYTF